A selection of T cell receptor beta chains follows, all from one sample in a study of blood T cell repertoires in COVID-19. Sequenced by immunoSEQ multiplex PCR; TCRdb stores in-frame clones only, minus some. Among approximately 20,000 clones listed, about 86% were seen once. Sequenced: peripheral blood. These receptors were collected from an older man with acute or convalescent COVID-19. The CDR3 runs from the conserved cysteine through the conserved F or W. D genes are given only for firm matches. A row's size may be missing; if present it is once, few, many or a size class.

D,J,V,size,DNA,CDR3
NA,TRBJ1-2,TRBV9,NA,TGTGCCAGCAGCGTAGGGGGGGACGACTATGGCTACACCTTC,CASSVGGDDYGYTF
NA,TRBJ2-7,TRBV9,NA,TGTGCCAGCAGCGTAGGAAGGGAGCGGGTGTACGAGCAGTACTTC,CASSVGRERVYEQYF
NA,TRBJ1-1,TRBV19,NA,TGTGCCAGTAGTGATCACAGGGCTGAAGCTTTCTTT,CASSDHRAEAFF
NA,TRBJ2-5,TRBV29-1,NA,TGCAGCGTCGGACATTTGGAGACCCAGTACTTC,CSVGHLETQYF
NA,TRBJ1-1,TRBV18,NA,TGTGCCAGCTCACCACGGGGAGGGACGAACACTGAAGCTTTCTTT,CASSPRGGTNTEAFF
NA,TRBJ1-5,TRBV27,once,TGTGCCAGCAGTTTAACGGGCCCGGGGATTGGGAATCAGCCCCAGCATTTT,CASSLTGPGIGNQPQHF
NA,TRBJ2-5,TRBV3-1/TRBV3-2,NA,TGTGCCAGCAGCCCTCCGGGACTGGCAGGGGAGACCCAGTACTTC,CASSPPGLAGETQYF
TRBD1,TRBJ1-5,TRBV2,NA,TGTGCCAGCATCCCGGACAGGGGGAGCAATCAGCCCCAGCATTTT,CASIPDRGSNQPQHF
TRBD2,TRBJ2-7,TRBV27,NA,TGTGCCAGCAGTTGGGCTAGCGGGATGTACGAGCAGTACTTC,CASSWASGMYEQYF
TRBD2,TRBJ2-2,TRBV6-2/TRBV6-3,once,TGTGCCAGCAGTTACTCGACGCTAGCGGGAGCCGGGGAGCTGTTTTTT,CASSYSTLAGAGELFF
TRBD1,TRBJ1-2,TRBV5-5,NA,TGTGCCAGCAGCTTGGATAGGGACAGGGGGCAAGGCTACACCTTC,CASSLDRDRGQGYTF
TRBD1,TRBJ1-2,TRBV19,NA,TGTGCCAGTAGTCAAGACAGGGGGCGCGACTATGGCTACACCTTC,CASSQDRGRDYGYTF
TRBD2,TRBJ2-1,TRBV7-3,once,TGTGCCAGCAGCTCTAGCGGGAGGATATGGAATGAGCAGTTCTTC,CASSSSGRIWNEQFF
TRBD1,TRBJ1-2,TRBV9,NA,TGTGCCAGCAGCGTGGGGACAGGGGATGGCTATGGCTACACCTTC,CASSVGTGDGYGYTF
TRBD1,TRBJ2-7,TRBV6-2/TRBV6-3,NA,TGTGCCAGCAGCACAGGGGTAGGATCCTACGAGCAGTACTTC,CASSTGVGSYEQYF
TRBD1,TRBJ2-7,TRBV11-2,NA,TGTGCCAGCAGCTTAGATTTATTGGGACAGGGGGCCTACGAGCAGTACTTC,CASSLDLLGQGAYEQYF
NA,TRBJ2-7,TRBV7-9,NA,TGTGCCAGCAGCTTGACAGGTGCCGCTTTCTACGAGCAGTACTTC,CASSLTGAAFYEQYF
NA,TRBJ1-6,TRBV5-6,NA,TGTGCCAGCAGCTTGGAGCCTCGGCGGGGTTCACCCCTCCACTTT,CASSLEPRRGSPLHF
NA,TRBJ2-3,TRBV9,once,TGTGCCAGCAGCGCGAAGAGGGAGCAGTTAGCCACAGATACGCAGTATTTT,CASSAKREQLATDTQYF
TRBD1,TRBJ2-7,TRBV6-6,NA,TGTGCCAGCAGTTATGGGACAGGCCTGGAGCAGTACTTC,CASSYGTGLEQYF
TRBD1,TRBJ1-4,TRBV7-2,NA,TGTGCCAGCAGCTCGACAGGGATGGGAGAAAAACTGTTTTTT,CASSSTGMGEKLFF
NA,TRBJ2-6,TRBV7-2,NA,TGTGCCAGCAGCCTAACCAGGGCCCTAAGGGTGAACGTCCTGACTTTC,CASSLTRALRVNVLTF
TRBD2,TRBJ2-7,TRBV4-1,NA,TGCGCCAGCAGCCAAGCCACGGGACTAGCGGGAGCCTACGAGCAGTACTTC,CASSQATGLAGAYEQYF
NA,TRBJ1-6,TRBV20-1,NA,TGCAGTGCTAGTTTACCGACTACAAATCCCCTCCACTTT,CSASLPTTNPLHF
TRBD1,TRBJ2-7,TRBV7-9,NA,TGTGTCGCGACCCGGACAGGTTGGGCCTACGAGCAGTACTTC,CVATRTGWAYEQYF
TRBD1,TRBJ2-7,TRBV5-1,NA,TGCGCCAGCAGCTGGGGGACAGGGGGCTACGAGCAGTACTTC,CASSWGTGGYEQYF